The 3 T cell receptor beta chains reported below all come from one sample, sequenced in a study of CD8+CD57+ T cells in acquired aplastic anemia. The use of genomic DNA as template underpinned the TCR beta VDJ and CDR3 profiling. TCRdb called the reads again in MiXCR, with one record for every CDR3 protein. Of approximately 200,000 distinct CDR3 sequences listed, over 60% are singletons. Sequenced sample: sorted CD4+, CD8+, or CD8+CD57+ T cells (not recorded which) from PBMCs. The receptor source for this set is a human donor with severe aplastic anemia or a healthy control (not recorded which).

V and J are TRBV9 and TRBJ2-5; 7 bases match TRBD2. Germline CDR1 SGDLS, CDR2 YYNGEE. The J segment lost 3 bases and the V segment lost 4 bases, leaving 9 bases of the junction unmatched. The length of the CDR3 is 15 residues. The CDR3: CASSYGGGGEETQYF. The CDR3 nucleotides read TGTGCCAGCAGCTATGGGGGGGGGGGTGAAGAGACCCAGTACTTC.

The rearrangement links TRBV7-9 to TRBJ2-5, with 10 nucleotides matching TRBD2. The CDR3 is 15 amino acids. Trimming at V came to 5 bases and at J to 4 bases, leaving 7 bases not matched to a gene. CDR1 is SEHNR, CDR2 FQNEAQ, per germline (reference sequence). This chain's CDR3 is CASSVGLAGVETQYF. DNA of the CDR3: TGTGCCAGCAGCGTCGGGCTAGCGGGAGTAGAGACCCAGTACTTC.

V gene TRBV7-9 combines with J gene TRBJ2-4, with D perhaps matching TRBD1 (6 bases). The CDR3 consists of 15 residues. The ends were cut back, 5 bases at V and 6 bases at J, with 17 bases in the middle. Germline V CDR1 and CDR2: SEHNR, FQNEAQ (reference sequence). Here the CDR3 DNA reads TGTGCCAGCAGCAACCCCGACAGGTCCCGAAACATTCAGTACTTC. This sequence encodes CASSNPDRSRNIQYF.